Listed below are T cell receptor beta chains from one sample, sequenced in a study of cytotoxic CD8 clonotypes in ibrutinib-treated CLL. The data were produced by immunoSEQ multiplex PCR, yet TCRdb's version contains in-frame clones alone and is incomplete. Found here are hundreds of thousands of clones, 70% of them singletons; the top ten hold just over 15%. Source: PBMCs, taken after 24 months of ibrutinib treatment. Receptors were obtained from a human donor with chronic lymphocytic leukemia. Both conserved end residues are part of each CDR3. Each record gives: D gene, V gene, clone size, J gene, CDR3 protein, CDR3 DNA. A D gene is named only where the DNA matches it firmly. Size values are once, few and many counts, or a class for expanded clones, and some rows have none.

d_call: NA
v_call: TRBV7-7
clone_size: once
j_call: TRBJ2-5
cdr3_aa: CASSLEPADWEGETQYF
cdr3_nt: TGTGCTAGCAGCTTAGAGCCGGCAGATTGGGAAGGAGAGACCCAGTACTTC

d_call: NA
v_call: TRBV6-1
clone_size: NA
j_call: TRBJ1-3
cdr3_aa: CASRDGQSGNTIYF
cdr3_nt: TGTGCCAGCAGGGATGGCCAGTCTGGAAACACCATATATTTT

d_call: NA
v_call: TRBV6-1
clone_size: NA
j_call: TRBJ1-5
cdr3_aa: CASSEVYGQPQHF
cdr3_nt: TGTGCCAGCAGTGAAGTATACGGGCAGCCCCAGCATTTT

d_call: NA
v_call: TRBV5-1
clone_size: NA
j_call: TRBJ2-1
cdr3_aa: CASSLWVGANNEQFF
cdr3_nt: TGCGCCAGCAGCTTATGGGTGGGGGCTAACAATGAGCAGTTCTTC

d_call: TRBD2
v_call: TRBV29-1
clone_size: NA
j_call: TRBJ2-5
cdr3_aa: CSVDGGVETQYF
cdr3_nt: TGCAGCGTTGATGGGGGGGTGGAGACCCAGTACTTC

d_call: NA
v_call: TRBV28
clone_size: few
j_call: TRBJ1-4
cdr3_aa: CASSLGGAGEKLFF
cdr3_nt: TGTGCCAGCAGTTTAGGAGGGGCCGGTGAAAAACTGTTTTTT

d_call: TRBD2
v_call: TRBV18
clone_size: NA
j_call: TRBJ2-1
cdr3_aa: CASSITSSGRRNEQFF
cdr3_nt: TGTGCCAGCTCAATAACAAGTAGCGGGAGGAGGAATGAGCAGTTCTTC

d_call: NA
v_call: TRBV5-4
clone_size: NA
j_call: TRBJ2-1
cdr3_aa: CASGGYEQFF
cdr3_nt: TGTGCCAGCGGGGGATATGAGCAGTTCTTC

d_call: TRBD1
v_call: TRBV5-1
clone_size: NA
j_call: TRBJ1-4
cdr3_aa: CASSDGTGDEKLFF
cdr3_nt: TGCGCCAGCAGCGACGGGACAGGGGATGAAAAACTGTTTTTT

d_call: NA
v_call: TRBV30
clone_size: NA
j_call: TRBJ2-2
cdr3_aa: CAWSVQWGANTGELFF
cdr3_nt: TGTGCCTGGAGTGTACAGTGGGGTGCCAACACCGGGGAGCTGTTTTTT

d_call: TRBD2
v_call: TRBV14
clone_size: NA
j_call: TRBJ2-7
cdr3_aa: CASSQGTSGISYEQYF
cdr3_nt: TGTGCCAGCAGCCAGGGGACTAGCGGGATTTCCTACGAGCAGTACTTC

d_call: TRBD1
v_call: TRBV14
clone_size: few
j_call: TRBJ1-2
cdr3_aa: CASSRMGQDYGYTF
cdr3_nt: TGTGCCAGCAGCCGAATGGGACAGGACTATGGCTACACCTTC

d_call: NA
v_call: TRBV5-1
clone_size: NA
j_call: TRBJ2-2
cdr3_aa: CASSPGPRDTGELFF
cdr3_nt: TGCGCCAGCAGCCCGGGACCAAGAGACACCGGGGAGCTGTTTTTT

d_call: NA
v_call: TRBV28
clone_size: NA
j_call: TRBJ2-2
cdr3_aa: CASSSANTGELFF
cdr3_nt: TGTGCCAGCAGTTCAGCGAACACCGGGGAGCTGTTTTTT

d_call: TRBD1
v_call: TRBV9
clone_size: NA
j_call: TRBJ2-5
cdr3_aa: CASSVTPGAGTGVEETQYF
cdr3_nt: TGTGCCAGCAGCGTGACACCTGGTGCCGGGACAGGGGTTGAAGAGACCCAGTACTTC

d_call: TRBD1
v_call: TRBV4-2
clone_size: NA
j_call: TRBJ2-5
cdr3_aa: CASSQHTGGQETQYF
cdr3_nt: TGTGCCAGCAGCCAACATACAGGGGGCCAAGAGACCCAGTACTTC

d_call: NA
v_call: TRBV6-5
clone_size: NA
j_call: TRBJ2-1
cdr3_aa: CASSRSWGEQFF
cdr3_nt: TGTGCCAGCAGTCGATCCTGGGGGGAGCAGTTCTTC

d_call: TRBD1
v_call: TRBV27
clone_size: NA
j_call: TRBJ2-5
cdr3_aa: CASSSDRTKETQYF
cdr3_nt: TGTGCCAGCAGTTCGGACAGGACCAAAGAGACCCAGTACTTC

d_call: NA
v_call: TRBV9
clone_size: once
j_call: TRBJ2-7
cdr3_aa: CASSPRDSYYEQYF
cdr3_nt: TGTGCCAGCAGCCCTCGGGACTCGTACTACGAGCAGTACTTC

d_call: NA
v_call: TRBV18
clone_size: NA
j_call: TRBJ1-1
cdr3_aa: CASSPQGDTEAFF
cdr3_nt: TGTGCCAGCTCACCACAGGGGGACACTGAAGCTTTCTTT

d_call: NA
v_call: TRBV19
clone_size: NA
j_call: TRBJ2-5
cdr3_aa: CASSQDPRDSSETQYF
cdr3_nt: TGTGCCAGTAGTCAGGACCCGAGAGATTCGTCGGAGACCCAGTACTTC

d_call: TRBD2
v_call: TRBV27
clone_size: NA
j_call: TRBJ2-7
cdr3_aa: CASSLKGRGISYEQYF
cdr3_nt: TGTGCCAGCAGTTTAAAGGGGAGGGGCATCTCCTACGAGCAGTACTTC

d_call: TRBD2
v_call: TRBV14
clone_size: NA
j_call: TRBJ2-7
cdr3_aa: CASSQDPSGRDEQYF
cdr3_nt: TGTGCCAGCAGCCAAGATCCTAGCGGGAGGGACGAGCAGTACTTC

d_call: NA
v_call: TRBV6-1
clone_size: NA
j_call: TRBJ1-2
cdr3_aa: CASKGEYTGSVGYTF
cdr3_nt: TGTGCCAGTAAGGGGGAGTATACAGGTTCAGTTGGCTACACCTTC

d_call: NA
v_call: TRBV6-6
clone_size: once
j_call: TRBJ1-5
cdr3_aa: CATRQEGGLYQPQHF
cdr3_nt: TGTGCCACCCGACAGGAGGGGGGGCTTTATCAGCCCCAGCATTTT

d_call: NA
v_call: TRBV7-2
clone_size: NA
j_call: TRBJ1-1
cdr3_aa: CASSWGGTEAFF
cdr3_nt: TGTGCCAGCAGCTGGGGGGGAACTGAAGCTTTCTTT

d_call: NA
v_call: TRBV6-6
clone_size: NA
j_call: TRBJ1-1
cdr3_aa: CASSLGQFLMNTEAFF
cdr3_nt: TGTGCCAGCAGCCTCGGACAGTTCCTTATGAACACTGAAGCTTTCTTT

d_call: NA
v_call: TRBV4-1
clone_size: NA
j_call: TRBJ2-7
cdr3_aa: CASSVDRSYEQYF
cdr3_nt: TGCGCCAGCAGCGTGGATCGATCCTACGAGCAGTACTTC

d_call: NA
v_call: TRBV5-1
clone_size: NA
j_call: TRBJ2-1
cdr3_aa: CASSWIGTQTSGIEQFF
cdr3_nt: TGCGCCAGCAGCTGGATCGGGACACAGACCTCAGGGATTGAGCAGTTCTTC

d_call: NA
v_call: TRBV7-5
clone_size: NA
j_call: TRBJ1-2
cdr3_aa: CARRPWQGTDLFLLQGYTF
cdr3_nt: TGTGCCAGAAGACCCTGGCAGGGGACGGATCTCTTCCTTCTACAGGGCTACACCTTC